The clone carrying this TCR beta chain was seen many times. This sample's time point: patch test 1, 2 weeks after DPC sensitization. Treatment of the sample: therapeutic diphenylcyclopropenone sensitization with weekly scalp DPC. TCRdb reprocessed the RACE reads via MiXCR and lists one record per CDR3 protein. The table has some 340,000 distinct CDR3 sequences, 6% to 8.5% seen once; the top ten hold approximately 8.9%. Looked up from germline, CDR1 is MNHEY and CDR2 is SVGAGI. V was pared by 0 bases and J by 7 bases, with 8 bases of the junction left unmatched. This CDR3 is 16 amino acids long. The entry originates in a study of human T cells and chemical hapten exposure. The overall study: TCR yield per sample varied, mainly due to pooled library volumes.

Here the sequenced sample was whole blood, taken in connection with sensitization to the hapten diphenylcyclopropenone (DPC). The clonotype comes from a young woman with alopecia areata. Some clones in this sample may be carry-over from other donors' samples. The J gene is TRBJ2-1, the V gene TRBV6-5; 8 bases align to TRBD2. Written as DNA, the CDR3 is TGTGCCAGCAGTTACTCAGTCGCGGGGGGCCGGAATGAGCAGTTCTTC. Amino acid sequence: CASSYSVAGGRNEQFF.